This T cell receptor (beta chain) emerged from a study of cytomegalovirus exposure and HLA in healthy donors. General observations from the study: Beyond CMV serostatus, there was no information to go on about immune exposure. Later on, analysis showed that most CMV-associated TCR beta chains appeared to be HLA-restricted.

About this clone itself: Its antigen is not known.

V was pared by 8 bases and J by 9 bases, with 23 bases between. Germline V CDR1 and CDR2: SGHTA, FQGNSA. The CDR3 consists of 16 residues. Primers for the PCR totalled 60 Vbeta and 13 Jbeta. Produced via immunoSEQ multiplex PCR; TCRdb's table is partial and in-frame only. The data show about 170,000 clones, 65% to 90% seen once. The rearrangement uses TRBV7-2 and TRBJ1-6, with D possibly matching TRBD1 (6 bases). Material for sequencing was PBMCs. The TCR comes from a male donor in good health and CMV-seronegative. Here the CDR3 DNA reads TGTGCCAGCGCTACCTCGGGGGGCCGATTCGGTTCACCCCTCCACTTT. This sequence encodes CASATSGGRFGSPLHF.